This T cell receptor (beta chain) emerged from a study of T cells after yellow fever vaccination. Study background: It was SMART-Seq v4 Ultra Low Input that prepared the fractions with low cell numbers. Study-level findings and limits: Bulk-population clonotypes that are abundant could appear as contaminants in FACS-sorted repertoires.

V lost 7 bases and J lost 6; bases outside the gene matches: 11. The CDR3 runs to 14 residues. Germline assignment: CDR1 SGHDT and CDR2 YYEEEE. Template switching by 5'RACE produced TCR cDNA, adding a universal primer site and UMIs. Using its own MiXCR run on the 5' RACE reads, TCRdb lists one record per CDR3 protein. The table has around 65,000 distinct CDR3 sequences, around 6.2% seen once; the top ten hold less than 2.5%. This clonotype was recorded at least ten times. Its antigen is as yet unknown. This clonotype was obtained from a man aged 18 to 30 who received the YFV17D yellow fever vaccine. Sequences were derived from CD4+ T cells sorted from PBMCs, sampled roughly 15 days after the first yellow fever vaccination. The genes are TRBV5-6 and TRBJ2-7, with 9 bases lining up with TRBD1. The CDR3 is CASGLPGQGSEQYV. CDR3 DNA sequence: TGTGCCAGCGGTCTACCGGGACAGGGCTCCGAGCAGTACGTC.